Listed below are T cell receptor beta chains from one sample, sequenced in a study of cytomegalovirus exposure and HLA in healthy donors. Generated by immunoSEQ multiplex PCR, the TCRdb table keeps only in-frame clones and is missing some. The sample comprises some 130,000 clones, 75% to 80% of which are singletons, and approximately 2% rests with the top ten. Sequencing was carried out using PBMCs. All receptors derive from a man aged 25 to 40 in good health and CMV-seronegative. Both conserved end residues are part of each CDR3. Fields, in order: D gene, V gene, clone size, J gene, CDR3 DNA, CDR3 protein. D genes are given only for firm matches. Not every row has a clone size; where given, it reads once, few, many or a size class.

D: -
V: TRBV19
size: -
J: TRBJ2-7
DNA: TGTGCCAGTAGTATAGATGGGTACGGGAGCCCCTACGAGCAGTACTTC
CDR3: CASSIDGYGSPYEQYF

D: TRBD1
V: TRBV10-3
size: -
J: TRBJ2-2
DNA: TGTGCCATCTCCGGGACAGGGGGTGTTGGAGACACCGGGGAGCTGTTTTTT
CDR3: CAISGTGGVGDTGELFF

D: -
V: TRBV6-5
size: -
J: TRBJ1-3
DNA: TGTGCCAGCAGTTACCGAGGGTCAGACGACACCATATATTTT
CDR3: CASSYRGSDDTIYF

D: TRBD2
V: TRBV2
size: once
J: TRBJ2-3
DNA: TGTGCCAGGACTAGCGTTAGCACAGATACGCAGTATTTT
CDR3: CARTSVSTDTQYF

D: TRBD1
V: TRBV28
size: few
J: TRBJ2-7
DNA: TGTGCCAGCAGCTGGACAGGGCGATACGAGCAGTACTTC
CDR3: CASSWTGRYEQYF

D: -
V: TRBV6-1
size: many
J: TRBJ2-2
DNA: TGTGCCAGCAGTGAGCAAACAGGGGGGGCCGGGGAGCTGTTTTTT
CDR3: CASSEQTGGAGELFF

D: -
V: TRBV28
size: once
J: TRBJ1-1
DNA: TGTGCCAGCAGTTACAGTCACAGGGATGGGCCTGAAGCTTTCTTT
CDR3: CASSYSHRDGPEAFF

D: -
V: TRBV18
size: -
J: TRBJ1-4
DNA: TGTGCCAGCTCACCCCGGGTCCTCGAAAAACTGTTTTTT
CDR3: CASSPRVLEKLFF

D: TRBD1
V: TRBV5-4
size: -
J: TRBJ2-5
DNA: TGTGCCAGCAGCCGGGACAGGCAAGAGACCCAGTACTTC
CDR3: CASSRDRQETQYF

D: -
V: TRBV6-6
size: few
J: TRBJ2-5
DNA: TGTGCCAGCAGCCTCCGACAGTACCAAGAGACCCAGTACTTC
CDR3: CASSLRQYQETQYF

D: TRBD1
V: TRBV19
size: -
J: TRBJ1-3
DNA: TGTGCCAGTGGGACAGCGGGAAACACCATATATTTT
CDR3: CASGTAGNTIYF

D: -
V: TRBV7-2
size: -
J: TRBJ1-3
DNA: TGTGCCAGCAGTCCCCAGGGTTACGGAAACACCATATATTTT
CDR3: CASSPQGYGNTIYF

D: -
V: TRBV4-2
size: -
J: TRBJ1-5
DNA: TGTGCCAGCAGCCAAACAAGCGGGAAAAGCAATCAGCCCCAGCATTTT
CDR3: CASSQTSGKSNQPQHF

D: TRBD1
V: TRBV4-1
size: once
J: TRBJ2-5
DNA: TGCGCCAGCAGCCAAACTAGTTCGGGGACAGCGCTAAAAAACCAAGAGACCCAGTACTTC
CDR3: CASSQTSSGTALKNQETQYF

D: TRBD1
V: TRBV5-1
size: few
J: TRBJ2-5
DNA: TGCGCCAGCAGCTATGGACAGGGGGCAGAGACCCAGTACTTC
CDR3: CASSYGQGAETQYF

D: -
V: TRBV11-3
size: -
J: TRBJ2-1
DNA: TGTGCCAGCAGCTTAAACAGGGCGGGTGAGCAGTTCTTC
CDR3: CASSLNRAGEQFF

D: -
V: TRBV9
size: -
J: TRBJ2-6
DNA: TGTGCCAGCAGCGTAGGAAGGGGCCGCGGGGCCAACGTCCTGACTTTC
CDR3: CASSVGRGRGANVLTF

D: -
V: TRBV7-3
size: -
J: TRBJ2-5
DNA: TGTGCCAGCAGCTTAAGCCCTCCGGGTTTTGGAGAGACCCAGTACTTC
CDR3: CASSLSPPGFGETQYF

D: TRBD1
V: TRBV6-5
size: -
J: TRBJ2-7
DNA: TGTGCCAGCAGTCCCACCGGGACAGGGGGCCTTAGGCAGTACTTC
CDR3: CASSPTGTGGLRQYF

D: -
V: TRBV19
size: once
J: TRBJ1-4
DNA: TGTGCCAGTAGTCTGGGGGCACTAGATGAAAAACTGTTTTTT
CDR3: CASSLGALDEKLFF

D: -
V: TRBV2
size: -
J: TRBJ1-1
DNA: TGTGCCAGCAGTGAAATCCGGGGCGGGGGCACTGAAGCTTTCTTT
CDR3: CASSEIRGGGTEAFF

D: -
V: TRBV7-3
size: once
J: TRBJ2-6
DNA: TGTGCCAGCAGCTCCCCGGGAGGGGCCAACGTCCTGACTTTC
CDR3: CASSSPGGANVLTF

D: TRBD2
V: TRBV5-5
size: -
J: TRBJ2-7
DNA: TGTGCCAGCAGCTTGGTTGCGGGAGGCCTCTACGAGCAGTACTTC
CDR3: CASSLVAGGLYEQYF

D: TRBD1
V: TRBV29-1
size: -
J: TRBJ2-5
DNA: TGCAGCGTAAAGGGGGCTGAGGAGACCCAGTACTTC
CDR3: CSVKGAEETQYF

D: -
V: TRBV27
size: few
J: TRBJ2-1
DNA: TGTGCCAGCACCCCGAGGTTCGCCTACAATGAGCAGTTCTTC
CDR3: CASTPRFAYNEQFF

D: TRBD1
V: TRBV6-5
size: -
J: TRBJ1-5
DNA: TGTGCCAGCAGCGAGGGACAGGGGGCGAATCAGCCCCAGCATTTT
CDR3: CASSEGQGANQPQHF

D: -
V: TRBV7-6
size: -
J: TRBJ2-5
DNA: TGTGCCAGCAGCTTTAGCCTCCAAGAGACCCAGTACTTC
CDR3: CASSFSLQETQYF

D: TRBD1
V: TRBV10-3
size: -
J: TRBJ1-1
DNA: TGTGCCACAAAACAGGGGGGTATAGACACTGAAGCTTTCTTT
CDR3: CATKQGGIDTEAFF

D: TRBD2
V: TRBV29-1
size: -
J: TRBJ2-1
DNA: TGCAGCGTTGTGGCGGGAGGATCCTACAATGAGCAGTTCTTC
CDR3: CSVVAGGSYNEQFF

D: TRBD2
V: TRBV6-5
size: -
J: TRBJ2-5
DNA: TGTGCCAGCAGTTACGGGAAAGCGGGAGGTGTAGAGACCCAGTACTTC
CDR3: CASSYGKAGGVETQYF

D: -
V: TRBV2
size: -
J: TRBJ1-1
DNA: TGTGCCAGCAGTACCAACAGGATGAACACTGAAGCTTTCTTT
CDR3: CASSTNRMNTEAFF

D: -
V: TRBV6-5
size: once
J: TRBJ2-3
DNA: TGTGCCAGCAGTTACGCAGAAGAGGGCACAGATACGCAGTATTTT
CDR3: CASSYAEEGTDTQYF

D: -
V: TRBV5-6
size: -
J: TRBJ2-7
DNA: TGTGCCAGCAGCCCCGGTGCATCCTACGAGCAGTACTTC
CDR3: CASSPGASYEQYF

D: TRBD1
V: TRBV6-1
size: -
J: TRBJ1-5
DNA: TGTGCCAGCACCTGGACAGGGGCTCAGCCCCAGCATTTT
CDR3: CASTWTGAQPQHF

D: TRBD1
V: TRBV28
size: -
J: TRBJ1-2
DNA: TGTGCCAGCAGACTAACCGGGACAGGCGGCAACCTTTATGGCTACACCTTC
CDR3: CASRLTGTGGNLYGYTF

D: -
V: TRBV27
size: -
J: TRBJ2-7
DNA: TGTGCCAGCAGTCACACAGGTCAGTTTAACTACGAGCAGTACTTC
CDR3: CASSHTGQFNYEQYF

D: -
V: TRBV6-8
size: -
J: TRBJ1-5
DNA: TGTGCCAGCTCGATGGCGCCGATGGTACAGGGAAGGTACAATCAGCCCCAGCATTTT
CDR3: CASSMAPMVQGRYNQPQHF

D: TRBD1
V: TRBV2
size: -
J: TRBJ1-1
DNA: TGTGCCAGCAGTGACAGGGGGTACACTGAAGCTTTCTTT
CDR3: CASSDRGYTEAFF

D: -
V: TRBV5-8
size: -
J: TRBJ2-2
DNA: TGTGCCAGCAGCTTGAAACAGAACACCGGGGAGCTGTTTTTT
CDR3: CASSLKQNTGELFF

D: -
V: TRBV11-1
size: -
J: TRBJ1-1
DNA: TGTGCCAGCAGCCTAAGGCGGGGATCCACTGAAGCTTTCTTT
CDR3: CASSLRRGSTEAFF

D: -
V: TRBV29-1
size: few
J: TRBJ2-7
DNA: TGCAGCGTTGTCCCGACTGCGAGCTCCTACGAGCAGTACTTC
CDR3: CSVVPTASSYEQYF

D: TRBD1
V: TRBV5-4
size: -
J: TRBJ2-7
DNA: TGTGCCAGCAGCCCCGGGACAGGGGGCAACGAGCAGTACTTC
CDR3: CASSPGTGGNEQYF

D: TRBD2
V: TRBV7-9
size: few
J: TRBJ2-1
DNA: TGTGCCAGCAGCTTAATGTACGGGACTAGCGGGATTGATGAGCAGTTCTTC
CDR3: CASSLMYGTSGIDEQFF

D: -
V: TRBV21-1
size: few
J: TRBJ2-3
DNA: TGTGCCAGCAGCAAAGCGCGGCCGGGACAGGGAGGGAGGAACCCGGCAACAGATACGCAGTATTTT
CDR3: CASSKARPGQGGRNPATDTQYF

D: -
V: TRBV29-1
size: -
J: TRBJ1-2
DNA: TGCAGCGTTGAAGATCAGGCAGGGAAGCCTTATGGCTACACCTTC
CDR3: CSVEDQAGKPYGYTF

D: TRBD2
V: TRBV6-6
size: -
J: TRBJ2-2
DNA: TGTGCCAGCAGTGTCTCTAGCGGGAGTATCACCGGGGAGCTGTTTTTT
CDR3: CASSVSSGSITGELFF

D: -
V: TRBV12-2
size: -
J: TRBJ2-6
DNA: TGTGCAAGTCGCCCCTCGGGACTAGCGGGAGGCGGACCGCGTGCCGGGGCCAACGTCCTGACTTTC
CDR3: CASRPSGLAGGGPRAGANVLTF

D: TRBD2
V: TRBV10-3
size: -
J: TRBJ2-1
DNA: TGTGCCATCCAAGCGAGAGGGACTACAAACAATGAGCAGTTCTTC
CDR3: CAIQARGTTNNEQFF

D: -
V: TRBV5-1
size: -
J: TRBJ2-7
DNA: TGCGCCAGCAGCGCGGACTCAGTAGCAATCTCCTACGAGCAGTACTTC
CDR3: CASSADSVAISYEQYF

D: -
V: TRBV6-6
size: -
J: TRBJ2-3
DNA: TGTGCCAGCAGTATGGGACATCATACGCAGTATTTT
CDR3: CASSMGHHTQYF

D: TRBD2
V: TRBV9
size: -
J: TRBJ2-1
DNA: TGTGCCAGCAGCGTGGGTCCTAGCGGAGCCTACAATGAGCAGTTCTTC
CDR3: CASSVGPSGAYNEQFF

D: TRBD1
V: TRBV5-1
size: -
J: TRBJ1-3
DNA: TGCGCCAGCAGCTCGGGACAGGGGCCTGGAAACACCATATATTTT
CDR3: CASSSGQGPGNTIYF

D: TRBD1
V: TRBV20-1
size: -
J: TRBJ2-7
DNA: TGCAGTCCTGGGACAGGATACGAGCAGTACTTC
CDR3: CSPGTGYEQYF

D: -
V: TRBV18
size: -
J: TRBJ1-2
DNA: TGTGCCAGCTCACTCGACAGGACTAACTATGGCTACACCTTC
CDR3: CASSLDRTNYGYTF

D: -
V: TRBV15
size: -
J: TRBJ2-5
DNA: TGTGCCACCAGCAGTACCTACTTGGGCGAGACCCAGTACTTC
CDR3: CATSSTYLGETQYF

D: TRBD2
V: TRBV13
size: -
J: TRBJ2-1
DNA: TGTGCCAGCAGCTTATCAGCGGGAGGGCCTGGAGTGAACAATGAGCAGTTCTTC
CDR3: CASSLSAGGPGVNNEQFF

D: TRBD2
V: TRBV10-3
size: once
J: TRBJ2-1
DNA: TGTGCCATCAGTGAGGCTAGCGGGAGTGGGGGGCCCTACAATGAGCAGTTCTTC
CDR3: CAISEASGSGGPYNEQFF

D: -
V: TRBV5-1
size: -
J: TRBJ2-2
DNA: TGCGCCAGCAGCTTGATCCCTTCAGGACTTTCCGGGGAGCTGTTTTTT
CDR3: CASSLIPSGLSGELFF

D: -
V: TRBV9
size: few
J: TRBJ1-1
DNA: TGTGCCAGCAGCGTAGATACAGGGAGGGGAACTGAAGCTTTCTTT
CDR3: CASSVDTGRGTEAFF